This TCR beta chain was captured by sequencing in a study of T cell changes during pregnancy in multiple sclerosis. The CDR3 extends over 16 amino acids. Losses at the gene ends were 5 bases for V and 3 bases for J; bases not matched to a gene: 13. Looked up from germline, CDR1 is SGHAT and CDR2 is FQNNGV. Only in-frame clones appear in the TCRdb table, and some are missing; sequencing was by immunoSEQ multiplex PCR. Seen here are roughly 75,000 clones, roughly 90% observed once, and the top ten hold 1.5% to 2%. This clone was found once. The receptor comes from a female donor with multiple sclerosis, enrolled in a pregnancy study. Sequenced here: peripheral blood, sampled before pregnancy. The chain uses TRBV11-2 and TRBJ2-7, with 7 bases matching TRBD1. In DNA form, the CDR3 reads TGTGCCAGCAGCCCCCTCGACAGGGTAACAGTCTACGAGCAGTACTTC. As protein: CASSPLDRVTVYEQYF.